This T cell receptor beta chain was recovered during a study of T cells expressing NK-cell markers. About the study: The study drew TCR beta repertoires from sorted CD3+CD56+NKG2C+, CD3+CD56+NKG2C- and CD3+CD56-NKG2C+ T cells. Seven donors tested HCMV-seropositive and one tested seronegative among the eight sequenced.

TCRdb reanalyzed the 5' RACE reads and collapses them to one entry per CDR3 protein, without DNA. The table counts some 440,000 distinct CDR3 sequences; roughly 1.4% lies in the top ten. With respect to this clonotype: Its specificity is not known.

This CDR3 has 13 amino acids. Whole-study results and caveats: Leadership of the CD3+CD56-NKG2C+ fraction also belonged to these clonotypes in a handful of donors. The study left the HCMV specificity of expanded NKG2C+ T cell clones unresolved.

The genes are TRBV12-3 or TRBV12-4 and TRBJ2-3; TCRdb's D call of TRBD2 is untestable without DNA. Sequencing used blood T cells: a sorted CD56 or NKG2C T cell subset, CD4+ or CD8+ T cells, or bulk PBMC T cells (not recorded which). The clonotype originates from a woman between 50 and 59 years old in good health. The CDR3 loop is CASKRDFTDTQYF.